This TCR beta chain appears in the sequencing data of a study of CD8 T cells in ankylosing spondylitis. Notes on this clonotype: What it recognizes is unknown.

General study results and limits: Relatively rare in peripheral blood, disease-linked clones were also CD8+. Disease-linked clones were reportedly significantly enriched in matched ankylosing spondylitis synovial fluid. Typical of ankylosing spondylitis blood, it appeared, was a TCR beta motif of eight highly homologous variants. Earlier literature documents some of the motif variants in reactive arthritis synovial fluid and blood.

The authors made TCR beta libraries by quantitative 5'-RACE with molecular barcodes. MiXCR, run by TCRdb on the 5' RACE reads, gives a single entry per CDR3 protein. The repertoire consists of about 540,000 distinct CDR3 sequences, with about 13% occurring once and the leading ten covering around 6.8%. The CDR3 contains 15 residues. The V gene's germline CDR1 is MNHNS and CDR2 SASEGT. Trimming took 0 bases from V and 6 from J, leaving 14 bases between them. Sequenced material: blood, either unsorted or a sorted T cell fraction (not recorded which). This receptor was obtained from a male donor with ankylosing spondylitis. This rearrangement joins TRBV6-1 to TRBJ1-2, with D uncertain. CDR3 protein: CASSEAATYPHGYTF. In nucleotides, the CDR3 is TGTGCCAGCAGTGAAGCGGCAACGTACCCCCATGGCTACACCTTC.